The 23 T cell receptor beta chains presented below share a single source sample, sequenced in a study of beta chain features in type 1 diabetes. Points from the study as a whole: Across all four CD4+ subsets, people with type 1 diabetes showed modestly shorter TCRB CDR3s.

Expressed TCRB transcripts were sequenced because the entire RNA isolate underwent reverse transcription. Measured with immunoSEQ multiplex PCR; TCRdb has only the in-frame clones, and not every one. The table lists some 63,000 clones, 45% to 50% of them singletons, with 0.7% in the top ten. Their antigen targets remain unknown. Source material: central memory CD4+ T cells from blood. The source is a man aged 25-45 years with type 1 diabetes.

The chain is built from TRBV5-1 and TRBJ1-3; TRBD1 aligns across 7 bases. V lost 4 bases to trimming and J lost 0 bases; unmatched junction nucleotides: 4. This CDR3 is built from 15 residues. The germline V gene encodes CDR1 SGHRS and CDR2 YFSETQ. CDR3 nucleotides: TGCGCCAGCAGCGAAGGGGGCCGCTCTGGAAACACCATATATTTT. Translating it yields CASSEGGRSGNTIYF.

The chain recombines TRBV4-2 with TRBJ2-7; D may be TRBD1 (6 bases). The germline CDR1 and CDR2 sequences are LGHNA and YNFKEQ. The CDR3 loop spans 15 amino acids. V lost 1 base, J lost 3 bases, and 13 bases lay in between. DNA for the CDR3: TGTGCCAGCAGCCAAGGCGTGGACAGTTTCTACGAGCAGTACTTC. Translating it yields CASSQGVDSFYEQYF.

About this clone: The same CDR3 arises from other DNA sequences in this sample as well. The chain carries TRBV7-6 and TRBJ2-5, with D unresolved. This CDR3 comprises 11 residues. V lost 5 bases and J 5 bases, leaving 6 bases between the germline ends. Germline-derived CDR1 and CDR2 are SGHVS and FNYEAQ. The CDR3 loop reads CASSREETQYF. The CDR3 nucleotides are TGTGCCAGCAGCCGCGAGGAGACCCAGTACTTC.

The genes are TRBV5-1 and TRBJ2-6, with a tentative D call TRBD2 (6 bases). The CDR3 has 17 residues. V dropped 7 bases and J dropped 1 base, with 18 bases sitting between them. CDR1 is SGHRS, CDR2 YFSETQ, per germline. CDR3 in amino acids: CASQTDTGGSGANVLTF. CDR3 in DNA: TGCGCCAGCCAAACGGACACCGGGGGATCTGGGGCCAACGTCCTGACTTTC. The full variable domain, with the rest looked up from reference TRBV5-1 and TRBJ2-6, is KAGVTQTPRYLIKTRGQQVTLSCSPISGHRSVSWYQQTPGQGLQFLFEYFSETQRNKGNFPGRFSGRQFSNSRSEMNVSTLELGDSALYLCASQTDTGGSGANVLTFGAGSRLTVL.

The chain couples TRBV27 to TRBJ2-1, with 7 bases matching TRBD2. J gave up 4 bases and V 6 bases, and 6 bases lay outside the gene matches. The CDR3 covers 14 residues. Germline values: CDR1 MNHEY, CDR2 SMNVEV (reference sequence). CDR3 amino acids: CASSDQGGYNEQFF. CDR3 DNA sequence: TGTGCCAGCAGCGACCAGGGAGGGTACAATGAGCAGTTCTTC.

The genes are TRBV10-3 and TRBJ2-3; 9 bases fit TRBD1. CDR3 length equals 16 residues. Losses at the gene ends were 1 base for V and 2 bases for J; bases not matched to a gene: 4. The germline V gene has CDR1 ENHRY and CDR2 SYGVKD. In nucleotides, the CDR3 is TGTGCCATCAGTGAGTTAACAGGGGGCGACACAGATACGCAGTATTTT. It translates to CAISELTGGDTDTQYF.

This clone was seen only a few times. The chain couples TRBV7-9 to TRBJ2-1, with 12 bases lining up with TRBD2. Looked up from germline, CDR1 is SEHNR and CDR2 is FQNEAQ (reference sequence). Losses at the gene ends were 5 bases for V and 5 bases for J; bases not matched to a gene: 4. CDR3 length: 15 residues. The CDR3 loop reads CASSPRLAGDNEQFF. In DNA form, the CDR3 reads TGTGCCAGCAGCCCCCGACTAGCGGGGGACAATGAGCAGTTCTTC.

The chain combines TRBV4-1 with TRBJ2-1; 9 nucleotides match TRBD2. From germline, CDR1 is MGHRA and CDR2 YSYEKL. V lost 0 bases, J lost 7 bases, and 7 bases stayed unmatched. The CDR3 contains 16 residues. The CDR3 reads CASSQEGGGARNEQFF. CDR3 bases: TGCGCCAGCAGCCAAGAAGGCGGGGGGGCTCGAAATGAGCAGTTCTTC.

This clone appeared a few times. V is TRBV4-2 and J is TRBJ2-1; 8 bases fit TRBD2. Trimming cost V 5 bases and J 6 bases; bases outside gene matches: 6. Germline lookup yields CDR1 LGHNA and CDR2 YNFKEQ. The length of the CDR3 is 14 residues. This CDR3 is CASSSPRGVNEQFF. The CDR3 DNA reads as TGTGCCAGCAGCTCACCGCGGGGGGTCAATGAGCAGTTCTTC.

This CDR3 reads CASSIVQGAGNTEAFF. DNA of the CDR3: TGTGCCAGTAGTATAGTGCAGGGGGCTGGGAACACTGAAGCTTTCTTT. The chain has TRBV19 and TRBJ1-1, with 8 bases lining up with TRBD1. The CDR3 runs 16 residues. J gave up 1 base and V 1 base, and 5 bases lay outside the gene matches. Per germline, CDR1 LNHDA and CDR2 SQIVND (reference sequence).

The V call is TRBV15, the J call TRBJ1-2, with a weak D call TRBD1 (6 bases). V was shortened by 0 bases and J by 9 bases, with 11 bases between the two germline ends. This CDR3 spans 13 amino acids. Germline loops: CDR1 LNHNV, CDR2 YYDKDF (reference sequence). CDR3 protein: CATSRDPRGRYTF. CDR3 bases: TGTGCCACCAGCAGAGATCCCAGGGGACGCTACACCTTC.

V gene TRBV4-1 combines with J gene TRBJ2-7; 7 bases map to TRBD1. This CDR3 comprises 18 residues. With V trimmed by 0 bases and J by 0 bases, 11 bases remained unmatched. Germline CDR1 reads MGHRA; CDR2 reads YSYEKL. The CDR3 DNA reads TGCGCCAGCAGCCAAGATGAGGGGACAGCACTTCTCTCCTACGAGCAGTACTTC. It is translated as CASSQDEGTALLSYEQYF.

This clone appeared a few times. The CDR3 reads CASSKRSGGARETQYF. The CDR3 nucleotides read TGTGCCAGTAGCAAGAGGAGCGGGGGGGCTAGAGAGACCCAGTACTTC. This chain joins TRBV19 and TRBJ2-5; the match to TRBD2 covers 10 bases. J was trimmed by 4 bases and V by 6 bases; bases with no gene match: 11. Germline loops: CDR1 LNHDA, CDR2 SQIVND (reference sequence). The CDR3 consists of 16 residues.

This sequence joins TRBV4-1 and TRBJ2-5; a weak D match, TRBD2 (6 bases). V gave up 1 base and J gave up 2 bases, with 11 bases separating them. Germline CDR1 reads MGHRA; CDR2 reads YSYEKL. CDR3 length: 15 residues. The CDR3 loop reads CASSQASGQQETQYF. As DNA, the CDR3 is TGCGCCAGCAGCCAAGCCAGCGGGCAGCAAGAGACCCAGTACTTC.

In DNA form, the CDR3 reads TGTGCCTGGAGTGTAGCCAGGACTGACAATCAGCCCCAGCATTTT. Its protein is CAWSVARTDNQPQHF. The genes are TRBV30 and TRBJ1-5; D unclear. The CDR3 contains 15 residues. The germline V gene encodes CDR1 GTSNPN and CDR2 SVGIG (reference sequence). V dropped 0 bases and J dropped 3 bases, with 12 bases sitting between them.

This clone was observed a few times. This chain uses TRBV7-2 with TRBJ1-5; 11 nucleotides agree with TRBD1. The CDR3 is made up of 14 amino acids. From germline, CDR1 is SGHTA and CDR2 FQGNSA. The V segment lost 8 bases and the J segment 3 bases; nucleotides outside the gene matches: 3. The CDR3 region has the DNA TGTGCCAGCGGGACAGGGGGAGTCAATCAGCCCCAGCATTTT. Protein sequence: CASGTGGVNQPQHF. The full variable domain, in which reference TRBV7-2 and TRBJ1-5 provide the parts outside the CDR3, is GAGVSQSPSNKVTEKGKDVELRCDPISGHTALYWYRQSLGQGLEFLIYFQGNSAPDKSGLPSDRFSAERTGGSVSTLTIQRTQQEDSAVYLCASGTGGVNQPQHFGDGTRLSIL.

The chain is built from TRBV27 and TRBJ2-2; D possibly corresponds to TRBD2 (7 bases). The CDR3 spans 16 residues. V gave up 2 bases and J gave up 4 bases, with 14 bases separating them. The germline CDR1 and CDR2 sequences are MNHEY and SMNVEV (reference sequence). In DNA form, the CDR3 reads TGTGCCAGCAGTTTAGTAACGGGGGGCAGCACCGGGGAGCTGTTTTTT. Translating gives CASSLVTGGSTGELFF.

The chain joins TRBV7-2 to TRBJ1-2, with TRBD1 matching 8 bases. The CDR3 covers 15 residues. Unmatched junction bases numbered 9, after V lost 5 bases and J lost 4 bases. Germline CDR1 is SGHTA and CDR2 is FQGNSA. The CDR3 spells CASSTSGGAGYGYTF. The CDR3 nucleotides read TGTGCCAGCAGCACTTCAGGGGGCGCAGGCTATGGCTACACCTTC.

This clone has at least ten counts. The gene calls are TRBV6-6 and TRBJ1-5; 7 positions match TRBD1. This CDR3 is 14 amino acids long. V gave up 2 bases and J gave up 5 bases; unmatched junction bases: 3. Germline V gene data show CDR1 as MNHNY and CDR2 as SVGAGI (reference sequence). Here the CDR3 reads CASSYGGGHQPQHF. CDR3 bases: TGTGCCAGCAGTTACGGAGGGGGCCATCAGCCCCAGCATTTT.

The chain joins TRBV19 to TRBJ2-1, with 8 bases that match TRBD2. Losses at the gene ends were 4 bases for V and 12 bases for J; bases not matched to a gene: 17. Germline CDR1 reads LNHDA; CDR2 reads SQIVND (reference sequence). The CDR3 length is 16 residues. Here the CDR3 DNA reads TGTGCCAGTAGTACCGGCGAGCGGGGGAGATGGATCGGGCAGTTCTTC. This encodes CASSTGERGRWIGQFF.

This clone was detected only a few times. The rearrangement uses TRBV7-9 and TRBJ2-5; perhaps TRBD1 as D (5 bases). This CDR3 contains 14 residues. V shed 6 bases and J shed 4 bases, with 15 bases lying between them. From germline, CDR1 is SEHNR and CDR2 FQNEAQ (reference sequence). CDR3 sequence (DNA): TGTGCCAGCAGTCAAAATACCCAGGGAGAGACCCAGTACTTC. Protein sequence: CASSQNTQGETQYF.

This clone appeared a few times. The V call is TRBV2, the J call TRBJ2-5; D might be TRBD2 (6 bases). Germline CDR1 and CDR2: SNHLY and FYNNEI. This CDR3 has 11 residues. Trimming took off 8 bases at V and 7 bases at J, with 11 bases between the two ends. Here the CDR3 DNA reads TGTGCCAGCCGACTAGGCGGGACCCAGTACTTC. Protein: CASRLGGTQYF.

V usage is TRBV6-5 and J usage is TRBJ2-3; 7 bases line up with TRBD2. The J segment lost 4 bases and the V segment lost 5 bases, leaving 3 bases of the junction unmatched. The germline V gene encodes CDR1 MNHEY and CDR2 SVGAGI. The CDR3 loop spans 13 amino acids. The CDR3 DNA reads TGTGCCAGCAGTCTCCGGGGGGCAGATACGCAGTATTTT. It is translated as CASSLRGADTQYF.